What follows describes a single TCR beta chain. The entry originates in a study of cytomegalovirus exposure and HLA in healthy donors. The germline CDR1 and CDR2 sequences are MNHEY and SVGAGI. The CDR3 length is 15 residues. Deletions cut 5 bases from V and 1 base from J, with 12 bases between. The PCR used 60 Vbeta and 13 Jbeta primers. Libraries were prepared by immunoSEQ multiplex PCR; TCRdb keeps only in-frame clonotypes and omits some of them. The sample includes some 150,000 clones, around 88% of them seen just once. What was sequenced was PBMCs. This chain links TRBV6-5 with TRBJ2-1; D is undetermined. This sequence was found in a woman aged 25 to 39 in good health and CMV-seronegative. The CDR3 spells CASSATGGSYNEQFF. The CDR3 region has the DNA TGTGCCAGCAGTGCCACGGGTGGATCCTACAATGAGCAGTTCTTC.